Detailed here is one T cell receptor beta chain. This clonotype was seen ten or more times. What this receptor recognizes is not known. Its ends do not fully match the called genes, so a read error is possible. Based on the germline V gene, the CDR1 and CDR2 sequences are SGHRS and YFSETQ. From its cysteine to its phenylalanine, the CDR3 spans 11 amino acids. Here the CDR3 DNA is all that survives: 33 bases in frame from base 1. The data were obtained in a study of T-cell memory formation after mild COVID-19 listed by TCRdb under 2021. With regard to the full study: TCR sequence clusters from the two donors were largely donor specific. Two young, previously healthy adult volunteers, one female and one male, were included in the cohort. In a couple of donors, T-cell clones that expanded and contracted after mild COVID-19 were followed by sequencing TCRalpha and TCRbeta repertoires longitudinally.

Sequencing was carried out with an Illumina NovaSeq 6000. cDNA libraries for TCRalpha and TCRbeta were prepared by 5'RACE using constant-segment primers, with sample barcodes and unique molecular identifiers added. RNA was extracted from every sample with Trizol reagent. Amplification of the libraries took two PCR steps, and the second step added a second sample barcode plus Illumina TruSeq adapters. Libraries were sequenced on an Illumina NovaSeq with 2 x 150 bp paired-end reads. Under the source paper's analysis protocol: Demultiplexing of reads and collapsing into UMI-guided consensus sequences were performed with migec v1.2.7. Using mixcr v2.1.11, UMI consensuses were aligned to TRA and TRB V and J templates and then assembled into clonotypes. A clonotype was counted as expanded or contracted only when both edgeR and NoisET called the clonotype significant, with the noise models trained on biological replicates. For edgeR calls, the thresholds were a false discovery rate-adjusted p below 0.01 and a log2 fold-change of 1. As an exploratory analysis of dynamics, max-normalized trajectories of the 1000 most abundant clonotypes were examined by PCA with hierarchical clustering. The CD4 or CD8 phenotype of responding clones was assigned using the separately sequenced CD4+ and CD8+ repertoires. The public reads were reprocessed in TCRdb via fastp at Q25 and MiXCR, keeping in-frame beta chains. Identical CDR3 proteins give one entry, which carries the most common genes and DNA. TCRdb, not the authors, supplied the V and J calls. A total of hundreds of thousands of distinct CDR3 sequences appear in this sample, about a quarter of them only once. Of the sample, around 13% is held by the ten largest clones.

Ficoll-Paque density gradient centrifugation was used to isolate PBMCs. On the study overall, not on this receptor specifically: Contracting CD4+ clones turned up mainly in the CM and EM memory subsets, whereas EMRA was where CD8+ clones were enriched. Some responding clones were detected in pre-infection memory, which suggested that pre-existing cross-reactive memory T cells had joined the SARS-CoV-2 response. From day 15 to 85, contracting clones showed balanced CD4/CD8 phenotypes, whereas a second wave of clones that expanded from day 15 to 37 leaned towards CD4+. The second-wave clones that peaked on day 37 were not confirmed to be SARS-CoV-2 specific. Only a couple of mild cases were covered in the study, and larger cohorts including severe cases with pre-infection samples were considered necessary.

The receptor comes from an adult woman who had mild COVID-19 (a few samples of this study predate the infection). The sample titles of this study are shuffled in the database, so cell type and time point are left out; the donor was told from shared clones. The rearranged chain carries TRBV5-1 and TRBJ2-3, with the D gene too uncertain to name. The source material was PBMCs or a T cell subset sorted from them (not recorded which). At the DNA level, the sequence is TGTGCCAGCAGCTTCACAGATACGCAGTATTTT. Its translation is CASSFTDTQYF.